This TCR beta chain appears in the sequencing data of a study of CD8 T cells in ankylosing spondylitis. Study conclusions and caveats: Within matched ankylosing spondylitis synovial fluid, disease-linked clones were reportedly significantly enriched. In reactive arthritis synovial fluid and blood, some motif variants had been reported before. Characteristic of ankylosing spondylitis blood, it appeared, was a TCR beta motif comprising eight highly homologous variants. Clones linked to disease, bearing a CD8+ phenotype, were relatively rare in peripheral blood.

Quantitative 5'-RACE was performed with molecular barcodes, and it yielded the TCR beta libraries. Each CDR3 protein is one row after TCRdb ran MiXCR on the 5' RACE reads. The table includes around 480,000 distinct CDR3 sequences, roughly 18% detected once. Trimming took 4 bases from V and 11 from J; bases not matched to a gene: 6. The CDR3 is 14 residues long. CDR1 is LGHDT and CDR2 is YNNKEL in the germline V gene (reference sequence). Points on this clonotype: Its cognate antigen is unknown.

Sequences were obtained from blood, either unsorted or a sorted T cell fraction (not recorded which). This TCR was recovered from a male donor with ankylosing spondylitis. The chain is built from TRBV3-1 and TRBJ2-3; TRBD2 aligns across 13 bases. The CDR3 DNA sequence: TGTGCCAGCAGCCCCTCGGGACTAGCGGGGATGCAGTATTTT. Its protein is CASSPSGLAGMQYF.